This record concerns one T cell receptor beta chain sequence. Under the authors' procedure: Estimation of nucleated cell counts relied on the amplification of reference gene primers. Some clones are missing from TCRdb's copy, which holds only in-frame ones; the method was immunoSEQ multiplex PCR. That table is the source of V, J and clone size, and D and trimming were worked out from the DNA. Of about 400,000 clones in the sample, around 90% are singletons; the top ten hold about 2.1%. The data are from a study of blood T cell repertoires in COVID-19. At the level of the study: The United States, Italy and Spain provided the acute and convalescent COVID-19 samples. From T cells, B-cell-depleted T cells, or PBMCs came the material, which was cDNA or gDNA.

Germline V CDR1 and CDR2: SGHVS, FQNEAQ. J gave up 3 bases and V 3 bases, and 3 bases lay outside the gene matches. The CDR3 extends over 15 amino acids. The V and J genes are TRBV7-8 and TRBJ2-5; 11 nucleotides align to TRBD2. The material sequenced was PBMCs or T cells enriched from blood (not recorded which). This receptor was taken from a middle-aged woman with acute COVID-19. In DNA form, the CDR3 reads TGTGCCAGCAGCTTTTATAGCGGGGGGGAAGAGACCCAGTACTTC. Translation gives CASSFYSGGEETQYF.